Listed below are T cell receptor beta chains from one sample, sequenced in a study of Graves' ophthalmopathy and Graves' hyperthyroidism. MiXCR, run by TCRdb on the multiplex PCR reads, gives a single entry per CDR3 protein. The sample lists about 740,000 distinct CDR3 sequences; around 40% were seen once. The specimen sequenced was peripheral blood. The source is an adult man with Graves' ophthalmopathy. Both conserved end residues are part of each CDR3.

CDR3 protein	CDR3 length	V gene
CASSPVAGDGAGELFF	16	TRBV7-9
CASSQEGDRQFHEQYF	16	TRBV4-2
CASQRRQGEKLFF	13	TRBV7-8
CASSRRQTYEQYF	13	TRBV9
CSAIWRAGYEQYF	13	TRBV20-1
CSGGHLNTEAFF	12	TRBV29-1
CASSQTGFGNTEAFF	15	TRBV10-3
CASSFRTGVNTEAFF	15	TRBV13
CASSSPGLEETQYF	14	TRBV12-3/TRBV12-4
CSARDQGQETQYF	13	TRBV20-1
CASTEGPYSYEQYF	14	TRBV6-5
CVSSQRGGNQPQHF	14	TRBV7-2
CASSSQGTAVF	11	TRBV28
CASSLRTASNSPLHF	15	TRBV25-1
CASSSLAGGEETQYF	15	TRBV7-3
CASSSRLPWGTEAFF	15	TRBV10-3
CASGYRARETQYF	13	TRBV3-1
CASSSTVLEAFF	12	TRBV28
CASSTGQNAFF	11	TRBV7-9
CASSLAQTGNAGGGYTF	17	TRBV7-2
CASSQKQGHYGYTF	14	TRBV14
CASSQDRHRGTETQYF	16	TRBV10-2
CASSYLGHSSNQPQHF	16	TRBV6-6
CASSVPGADGYTF	13	TRBV5-6
CASSRTGGTGNTEAFF	16	TRBV6-5
CASSLSGVPYEQYF	14	TRBV5-4
CASSYSGGSSYEQYF	15	TRBV6-5
CAWRVRNYGYTF	12	TRBV25-1
CASSVRSGIYEQYF	14	TRBV19
CASSSHRRDVNQPQHF	16	TRBV19
CATSDPGTKDGYTF	14	TRBV2
CSVEGGAGAGEQYF	14	TRBV29-1
CASSQDLGFQETQYF	15	TRBV4-3
CASSPDLPGNTIYF	14	TRBV12-3/TRBV12-4
CANRINRGAGYTF	13	TRBV2
CASSLSPGSSLHGYTF	16	TRBV7-2
CASSLPGTGDEKLFF	15	TRBV7-2
CASSVEGAKGQPQHF	15	TRBV9
CASSIEWAQETQYF	14	TRBV19
CASSQDRGVETQYF	14	TRBV4-2
CSARQGNTEAFF	12	TRBV20-1
CASSGGTRGETQYF	14	TRBV5-1
CASSPDGSSYGYTF	14	TRBV10-3
CASSSGQGKGYTF	13	TRBV7-9
CASSPWLLADTGELFF	16	TRBV7-3
CASSELAGAVGELFF	15	TRBV2
CASTRVAGVREQYF	14	TRBV19
CASSLVTGLGDTQYF	15	TRBV7-9
CSASTGVGEKLFF	13	TRBV29-1
CAGSLARQGLFEQYF	15	TRBV7-9
CASSIVLAGEETQYF	15	TRBV19
CSARSNRGLNTEAFF	15	TRBV20-1